The rows below give T cell receptor beta chains drawn from one sample of a study of technical replicates of blood from a handful of donors. Produced via immunoSEQ multiplex PCR; TCRdb's table is partial and in-frame only. The table records over 90,000 clones, about 96% of them present only once. The sample was T cells isolated from PBMCs. The source is a human donor in good health. The CDR3 runs from the conserved cysteine through the conserved F or W. The order of the fields is J gene, clone size, D gene, V gene, CDR3 DNA, CDR3 protein. D genes are given only for firm matches. Clone size is not always given. Where it is, it says once, few, many or a class for expanded clones.

J: TRBJ2-7
size: .
D: TRBD1
V: TRBV7-2
DNA: TGTGCCAGCAGCATGGGACAGGTGTACTCCTACGAGCAGTACTTC
CDR3: CASSMGQVYSYEQYF

J: TRBJ1-1
size: .
D: .
V: TRBV20-1
DNA: TGCAGTCACCCTTCAGGAGCTTTCTTT
CDR3: CSHPSGAFF

J: TRBJ2-1
size: .
D: TRBD1
V: TRBV14
DNA: TGTGCCAGCAGCACAGGACAGGTTGGCAATGAGCAGTTCTTC
CDR3: CASSTGQVGNEQFF

J: TRBJ2-7
size: .
D: TRBD2
V: TRBV9
DNA: TGTGCCAGCAGCGTAGCGGGACTAGGGTACGAGCAGTACTTC
CDR3: CASSVAGLGYEQYF

J: TRBJ2-7
size: once
D: TRBD1
V: TRBV10-1
DNA: TGCGCCAGCAGTGAAGGGGGCTTGAACGAGCAGTACTTC
CDR3: CASSEGGLNEQYF

J: TRBJ2-7
size: .
D: TRBD1
V: TRBV2
DNA: TGTGCCAGCAGTGAGGGACAGGGGGCTTACGAGCAGTACTTC
CDR3: CASSEGQGAYEQYF

J: TRBJ2-7
size: .
D: .
V: TRBV2
DNA: TGTGCCAGCATTAACAGGGGACTCCTCCTCTCCTACGAGCAGTACTTC
CDR3: CASINRGLLLSYEQYF

J: TRBJ2-1
size: .
D: TRBD2
V: TRBV4-2
DNA: TGTGCCAGCAGCCAAGGTGGACTAGCGGGAGGCGATGAGCAGTTCTTC
CDR3: CASSQGGLAGGDEQFF

J: TRBJ2-3
size: .
D: .
V: TRBV7-2
DNA: TGTGCCAGCAGCATAACAGATACGCAGTATTTT
CDR3: CASSITDTQYF

J: TRBJ1-1
size: .
D: TRBD1
V: TRBV9
DNA: TGTGCCAGCAGCACGACAGGGAGCACTGAAGCTTTCTTT
CDR3: CASSTTGSTEAFF

J: TRBJ2-3
size: .
D: TRBD2
V: TRBV29-1
DNA: TGCAGCGCCATCGGACTAGCGGCAATTACGCAGTATTTT
CDR3: CSAIGLAAITQYF

J: TRBJ2-3
size: .
D: .
V: TRBV10-3
DNA: TGTGCCATCAGTGACATCCCAGGGAGCACAGATACGCAGTATTTT
CDR3: CAISDIPGSTDTQYF

J: TRBJ2-1
size: .
D: .
V: TRBV7-9
DNA: TGTGCCAGCAGCCCTCAGGACTACACTAGCTCCTACAATGAGCAGTTCTTC
CDR3: CASSPQDYTSSYNEQFF

J: TRBJ2-7
size: .
D: .
V: TRBV2
DNA: TGTGCCAGCAGGATAGGAGGGTACGAGCAGTACTTC
CDR3: CASRIGGYEQYF

J: TRBJ2-7
size: .
D: .
V: TRBV5-4
DNA: TGTGCCAGCAGCTTACAGGGTTTAAGCTACGAGCAGTACTTC
CDR3: CASSLQGLSYEQYF

J: TRBJ2-2
size: .
D: .
V: TRBV27
DNA: TGTGCCAGCAGTTTCGGGAGCGGCACCGGGGAGCTGTTTTTT
CDR3: CASSFGSGTGELFF

J: TRBJ1-5
size: .
D: TRBD1
V: TRBV10-3
DNA: TGTGCCATCAGTGAGTTGGACAGGGGTCAGCCCCAGCATTTT
CDR3: CAISELDRGQPQHF

J: TRBJ2-7
size: .
D: TRBD2
V: TRBV4-3
DNA: TGCGCCAGCAGCCAAGAAGGAGCGGGAGTAAACGAGCAGTACTTC
CDR3: CASSQEGAGVNEQYF

J: TRBJ1-1
size: .
D: .
V: TRBV7-9
DNA: TGTGCCAGCGGGAGCGGATTGAACACTGAAGCTTTCTTT
CDR3: CASGSGLNTEAFF

J: TRBJ1-1
size: .
D: TRBD1
V: TRBV10-1
DNA: TGCGCCAGCAGTGAGGGCAGGGGGGTAAACACTGAAGCTTTCTTT
CDR3: CASSEGRGVNTEAFF

J: TRBJ2-5
size: .
D: TRBD1
V: TRBV19
DNA: TGTGCCAGTAGTCAGGGACAGCAAGAGACCCAGTACTTC
CDR3: CASSQGQQETQYF

J: TRBJ1-2
size: .
D: .
V: TRBV13
DNA: TGTGCCAGCAGCTTGGGACTGTATGGCTACACCTTC
CDR3: CASSLGLYGYTF